This T cell receptor (beta chain) was sequenced during a study of blood T cell repertoires in COVID-19. Study information: Sites across the United States, Italy and Spain contributed samples from acute and convalescent COVID-19. The cDNA or gDNA used as material had been derived from T cells, B-cell-depleted T cells, or PBMCs.

Produced via immunoSEQ multiplex PCR; TCRdb's table is partial and in-frame only. The data contain more than 250,000 clones, 86% of them seen just once; the ten biggest clones take up around 1.7%. The V gene's germline CDR1 is MGHDK and CDR2 SYGVNS. The germline V and J ends were trimmed by 1 base and 6 bases, with 10 bases remaining between them. This CDR3 has 14 residues. Material for sequencing was peripheral blood. The chain employs TRBV25-1 and TRBJ1-5; D gene unclear. This clonotype was sampled from a woman between 50 and 59 years old with acute or convalescent COVID-19. The CDR3 sequence: CASSESGGSQPQHF. As DNA, the CDR3 is TGTGCCAGCAGTGAATCTGGTGGGAGTCAGCCCCAGCATTTT.